This TCR beta chain was identified in a study of CD8+ T cells in alopecia areata. General study points: An increase in clonality over normal scalp was evident in lesional scalp, especially alopecia totalis/universalis.

As to treatment: oral pan-JAK inhibitor, 5-10 mg twice daily. CDR3 length: 16 residues. Germline-derived CDR1 and CDR2 are LGHNA and YSLEER. V shed 4 bases and J shed 11 bases, with 23 bases lying between them. This clone was picked up a small number of times. Its specificity is unknown. RNA was extracted and reverse transcribed into cDNA as the sequencing template. Clones were read by immunoSEQ multiplex PCR, and TCRdb kept only the in-frame ones, dropping some. This table has around 200,000 clones, 50% to 75% appearing once. The chain employs TRBV4-3 and TRBJ1-4; D is perhaps TRBD1 (5 bases). The sequence was obtained from a human donor with alopecia areata. This sample comprised CD4+ T cells sorted from blood, obtained at week 4, from a patient treated with tofacitinib. Here the CDR3 DNA reads TGCGCCAGCAGCCCCGGAGACAGCACCCCAGGGAGGAAACTGTTTTTT. It is translated as CASSPGDSTPGRKLFF.